Presented here are 21 T cell receptor beta chains from one specimen sequenced in a study of PD-L1 blockade in urothelial cancer. Generated by immunoSEQ multiplex PCR, the TCRdb table keeps only in-frame clones and is missing some. The table records about 36,000 clones, approximately 88% of them present only once. As for time point: peripheral blood 6 weeks after treatment start. The specimen was PBMCs, collected around atezolizumab (anti-PD-L1) treatment. These receptors originate from a man between 35 and 55 years old with urothelial cancer.

The V call is TRBV18, the J call TRBJ1-1, with 7 bases that match TRBD1. The trim removed 8 bases at V and 8 bases at J, leaving 5 bases unmatched. Germline V gives CDR1 KGHSH, CDR2 LQKENI. The CDR3 loop spans 11 amino acids. The CDR3 region is CASGQDREAFF. CDR3 nucleotide sequence: TGTGCCAGCGGGCAGGACAGGGAAGCTTTCTTT.

A single count supports this clone. The rearrangement joins TRBV12-5 to TRBJ1-6; D is undetermined. V was shortened by 0 bases and J by 15 bases, with 12 bases between the two germline ends. The V gene's germline CDR1 is LGHNT and CDR2 FRNRAP. The CDR3 length is 13 residues. CDR3 protein: CASGLVRGQGLHF. The CDR3 DNA sequence: TGTGCTAGTGGTTTGGTACGCGGTCAAGGCCTCCACTTT.

The chain combines TRBV11-3 with TRBJ2-2; the match to TRBD2 covers 11 bases. Trimming cost V 1 base and J 5 bases; bases outside gene matches: 6. CDR1 and CDR2 from the germline V gene are SGHNT and YENEEA. The CDR3 extends over 17 amino acids. CDR3 nucleotides: TGTGCCAGCAGCTTAGGTTTTCGGACTAGCGGGACCGGGGAGCTGTTTTTT. Protein: CASSLGFRTSGTGELFF.

The chain employs TRBV30 and TRBJ1-5, with D tentatively TRBD1 (5 bases). CDR3 length: 13 amino acids. The V gene lost 5 bases and the J gene lost 4 bases, with 12 bases spanning the gap. CDR1 is GTSNPN, CDR2 SVGIG, per germline (reference sequence). The CDR3 nucleotides read TGTGCCTGGGGGGGAGGGCTTAATCAGCCCCAGCATTTT. Its translation is CAWGGGLNQPQHF.

The chain combines TRBV6-1 with TRBJ2-6, with a weak D call TRBD1 (6 bases). Trimming removed 0 bases at V and 0 bases at J, with 21 bases between. The CDR3 runs 21 residues. Germline lookup yields CDR1 MNHNS and CDR2 SASEGT. CDR3 protein: CASSEAGQGSLLGSGANVLTF. Written as DNA, the CDR3 is TGTGCCAGCAGTGAAGCAGGGCAGGGGTCACTCTTGGGCTCTGGGGCCAACGTCCTGACTTTC.

V usage is TRBV30 and J usage is TRBJ2-7; D possibly corresponds to TRBD2 (6 bases). V was trimmed by 3 bases and J by 2 bases, leaving 11 bases between them. The germline CDR1 and CDR2 sequences are GTSNPN and SVGIG (reference sequence). This CDR3 has 13 amino acids. The CDR3 bases are TGTGCCTGGAGGACTAGGGCTACCTACGAGCAGTACTTC. Residues: CAWRTRATYEQYF.

This clone was seen only once. The rearrangement joins TRBV5-1 to TRBJ1-5; a weak D match, TRBD1 (6 bases). The germline V gene encodes CDR1 SGHRS and CDR2 YFSETQ. V was trimmed by 5 bases and J by 4 bases, leaving 10 bases between them. The CDR3 has 13 amino acids. The CDR3 bases are TGCGCCAGCAGGGACAGTGAAAATCAGCCCCAGCATTTT. Its translation is CASRDSENQPQHF.

The chain recombines TRBV5-6 with TRBJ2-2, with TRBD1 matching over 7 bases. Trimming removed 4 bases from V and 8 bases from J; junction bases left unmatched: 8. This CDR3 has 14 amino acids. CDR1 and CDR2 from the germline V gene are SGHDT and YYEEEE. The CDR3 DNA is TGTGCCAGCAGCCCCAGGACAGGTCGAGGGGAGCTGTTTTTT. Protein: CASSPRTGRGELFF.

The rearrangement uses TRBV5-1 and TRBJ2-2; D perhaps matches TRBD1 (5 bases). The CDR3 length is 16 residues. V dropped 1 base and J dropped 0 bases, with 10 bases sitting between them. In germline, CDR1 is SGHRS, CDR2 YFSETQ. CDR3 sequence: CASSLSRGTNTGELFF. The CDR3 nucleotides are TGCGCCAGCAGCTTGAGTAGGGGCACGAACACCGGGGAGCTGTTTTTT.

The genes are TRBV6-5 and TRBJ1-2, with 10 bases lining up with TRBD1. V was pared by 5 bases and J by 4 bases, with 1 base of the junction left unmatched. This CDR3 comprises 13 residues. The germline CDR1 and CDR2 sequences are MNHEY and SVGAGI. DNA for the CDR3: TGTGCCAGCAGTCGGACAGGGGGCTATGGCTACACCTTC. Translating it yields CASSRTGGYGYTF.

The J gene is TRBJ2-1, the V gene TRBV27, with D possibly being TRBD1 (5 bases). The germline V gene has CDR1 MNHEY and CDR2 SMNVEV (reference sequence). Trimming shortened V by 7 bases and J by 0 bases, and 16 bases separated the two germline ends. This CDR3 has 16 residues. CDR3 amino acids: CASNPIRGSSYNEQFF. The CDR3 nucleotides are TGTGCCAGCAATCCGATTAGGGGCAGCTCCTACAATGAGCAGTTCTTC.

V and J are TRBV10-2 and TRBJ2-1; 9 nucleotides match TRBD2. Per the germline V gene, CDR1 is WSHSY and CDR2 is SAAADI. J was trimmed by 7 bases and V by 7 bases; bases with no gene match: 14. This CDR3 region has 16 residues. The CDR3 DNA follows: TGCGCCAGCACCCTCCCGCGGGCTAGCGGGACAAATGAGCAGTTCTTC. Protein sequence: CASTLPRASGTNEQFF.

J is TRBJ2-1 and V is TRBV6-5; 7 bases line up with TRBD2. This CDR3 spans 13 amino acids. The V gene end was trimmed by 1 base and the J gene end by 9 bases; junction bases not matched to a gene: 3. Germline V CDR1 and CDR2: MNHEY, SVGAGI. The CDR3 region is CASSYFKRGEQFF. The CDR3 DNA reads as TGTGCCAGCAGTTACTTCAAGCGGGGTGAGCAGTTCTTC.

The rearrangement uses TRBV6-5 and TRBJ1-3, with 7 bases identical to TRBD1. The CDR3 has 14 amino acids. J gave up 4 bases and V 2 bases, and 2 bases lay outside the gene matches. The V gene's germline CDR1 is MNHEY and CDR2 SVGAGI. This chain's CDR3 is CASSYGGQGNTIYF. In DNA, the CDR3 is TGTGCCAGCAGTTACGGGGGACAGGGAAACACCATATATTTT.

This chain uses TRBV30 with TRBJ2-7; tentative D call: TRBD2 (6 bases). The CDR3 covers 13 residues. The V end was cut by 1 base, the J end by 3 bases, with 10 bases between. Germline values: CDR1 GTSNPN, CDR2 SVGIG (reference sequence). CDR3 bases: TGTGCCTGGAGTGAGGGACTTCTCTACGAGCAGTACTTC. It yields the protein CAWSEGLLYEQYF.

This chain connects TRBV5-4 to TRBJ2-3; D gene unclear. The CDR3 length is 12 residues. The germline gives CDR1 SGHNT, CDR2 YYREEE (reference sequence). V was pared by 3 bases and J by 3 bases, with 5 bases between. CDR3 nucleotide sequence: TGTGCCAGCAGCTCCTTAACAGATACGCAGTATTTT. Protein product: CASSSLTDTQYF.

The V and J genes are TRBV5-1 and TRBJ2-1; D call uncertain. With 0 bases removed from V and 9 bases from J, the gap between germline ends came to 10 bases. This CDR3 comprises 13 residues. CDR1 is SGHRS, CDR2 YFSETQ, per germline. CDR3 loop: CASSLAISSEQFF. CDR3 sequence (DNA): TGCGCCAGCAGCTTGGCCATTAGCAGTGAGCAGTTCTTC.

The chain couples TRBV10-3 to TRBJ1-1, with TRBD1 as a possible D gene (5 bases). The CDR3 is 13 residues long. Germline V gene data show CDR1 as ENHRY and CDR2 as SYGVKD. Trimming stripped 3 bases from V and 14 bases from J, with 19 bases between. CDR3 loop: CAISDSPGGAGFF. The DNA of the CDR3 is TGTGCCATCAGTGATTCACCGGGGGGAGCTGGCTTCTTT.

DNA for the CDR3: TGTGCCAGTACCCAAAGGGGGCAGGGCAATGAGCAGTTCTTC. Translating gives CASTQRGQGNEQFF. This chain links TRBV19 with TRBJ2-1; TRBD1 matches 7 bases. The V gene's germline CDR1 is LNHDA and CDR2 SQIVND (reference sequence). V lost 7 bases and J lost 6; bases outside the gene matches: 9. The CDR3 has 14 amino acids.

This chain links TRBV7-3 with TRBJ2-7, with 14 bases matching TRBD2. This CDR3 is built from 15 residues. Germline V gene data show CDR1 as SGHTA and CDR2 as FQGTGA. The V segment lost 3 bases and the J segment 6 bases; nucleotides outside the gene matches: 4. CDR3 in DNA: TGTGCCAGCAGCTTGGGACTAGCGGGAGAAGGCGAGCAGTACTTC. Its protein is CASSLGLAGEGEQYF.

This clone was picked up one time. The J gene is TRBJ2-5, the V gene TRBV28; maybe TRBD2 (5 bases). CDR1 is MDHEN, CDR2 SYDVKM, per germline. The V end was cut by 8 bases, the J end by 2 bases, with 18 bases between. CDR3 length: 15 amino acids. This chain's CDR3 is CASSRVPPAQETQYF. The DNA of the CDR3 is TGTGCCAGCTCGAGGGTTCCCCCCGCACAAGAGACCCAGTACTTC.